These T cell receptor beta chains were read from a single sample in a study of blood T cell repertoires in COVID-19. Only in-frame clones appear in the TCRdb table, and some are missing; sequencing was by immunoSEQ multiplex PCR. This sample has roughly 280,000 clones, with around 87% found just once. The sequenced sample consisted of PBMCs or T cells enriched from blood (not recorded which). The source of these receptors is a woman younger than 30 who had recovered from COVID-19. CDR3s include the opening cysteine and the closing phenylalanine or tryptophan. The D gene is left open where the match is weak. Rows give clone size only sometimes, using once, few, many, or a class for an expanded clone.

d_call j_call v_call clone_size cdr3_nt cdr3_aa
TRBD1 TRBJ1-1 TRBV12-3/TRBV12-4 once TGTGCCAGCAGTTCTCAGGGGGGCACTGAAGCTTTCTTT CASSSQGGTEAFF
- TRBJ1-2 TRBV7-2 - TGTGCCAGCGGCGACAGCTATATGGATGGCTACACCTTC CASGDSYMDGYTF
- TRBJ1-6 TRBV6-4 - TGTGCCAGCAGGGAAGACATAAATTCACCCCTCCACTTT CASREDINSPLHF
TRBD2 TRBJ2-3 TRBV6-4 - TGTGCCAGCAGTGCCCTAGCGGGAGACACAGATACGCAGTATTTT CASSALAGDTDTQYF
- TRBJ2-3 TRBV10-3 - TGTGCCATCAGTGAGGGGCAAAAAGGATGGAATACGCAGTATTTT CAISEGQKGWNTQYF
- TRBJ1-1 TRBV30 - TGTGCCTGGAGGAGGGAGGCGAACACTGAAGCTTTCTTT CAWRREANTEAFF
- TRBJ2-5 TRBV5-4 - TGTGCCAGCAGCCAAGAGAACCCCGGGACCCAGTACTTC CASSQENPGTQYF
- TRBJ1-1 TRBV3-1/TRBV3-2 - TGTGCCAGCAGAGATTATCGACGAGGGAGGGAAGCTTTCTTT CASRDYRRGREAFF
- TRBJ2-5 TRBV12-3/TRBV12-4 - TGTGCCAGCAGTTTACGAGAGACCCAGTACTTC CASSLRETQYF
- TRBJ1-4 TRBV21-1 many TGTGCCAGCAGCGCTACAGGGACGGGTAATGAAAAACTGTTTTTT CASSATGTGNEKLFF
TRBD1 TRBJ1-4 TRBV5-1 - TGCGCCAGCAGCCAGACACCAACAGGGGGGGCTGAAAAACTGTTTTTT CASSQTPTGGAEKLFF
TRBD2 TRBJ2-5 TRBV7-8 - TGTGCCAGCAGCGGAGGACTAGGGCTGGGATCGCTTTACCAAGAGACCCAGTACTTC CASSGGLGLGSLYQETQYF
TRBD1 TRBJ2-7 TRBV19 - TGTGCCAGTAGTGGCCAGGGGGCTTCCTACGAGCAGTACTTC CASSGQGASYEQYF
TRBD1 TRBJ1-4 TRBV27 - TGTGCCACCGGTTCAGAGGGGGCGAGTGAAAAACTGTTTTTT CATGSEGASEKLFF
TRBD2 TRBJ2-3 TRBV5-4 - TGTGCCAGCAGCTTCCCGGGGACTAGCGGGGGACCGAGCACAGATACGCAGTATTTT CASSFPGTSGGPSTDTQYF
TRBD1 TRBJ2-7 TRBV5-1 - TGCGCCAGCAGCCCCGACCAGGGGGCTCCCTACGAGCAGTACTTC CASSPDQGAPYEQYF
- TRBJ1-1 TRBV21-1 - TGTGCCAGCAGCACGCGTCCCGCGGGGAACACTGAAGCTTTCTTT CASSTRPAGNTEAFF
- TRBJ2-3 TRBV10-1 - TGCGCCAGCAGTGCGTCTCAATTCACAGATACGCAGTATTTT CASSASQFTDTQYF
TRBD2 TRBJ2-7 TRBV5-1 - TGCGCCAGCAGCTTGCAGTCGGGGGGGCAACACGAGCAGTACTTC CASSLQSGGQHEQYF
- TRBJ2-6 TRBV6-2/TRBV6-3 - TGTGCCAGCAGTTACTCGAGCCCGGGGATCTCTGGGGCCAACGTCCTGACTTTC CASSYSSPGISGANVLTF
TRBD1 TRBJ2-7 TRBV11-1 few TGTGCCAGCAGCTTAGGGACAGGCTCCTACGAGCAGTACTTC CASSLGTGSYEQYF
TRBD1 TRBJ1-2 TRBV7-9 - TGTGCCAGCAGGGTGACAGGGGAGGATGGCTACACCTTC CASRVTGEDGYTF
- TRBJ2-1 TRBV27 - TGTGCCAGCACGGGGGATGGCCGCGTCTCCTACAATGAGCAGTTCTTC CASTGDGRVSYNEQFF
- TRBJ1-2 TRBV28 - TGTGCCAGCAGCGCCCCCCCTTTGGAGTATGGCTACACCTTC CASSAPPLEYGYTF
TRBD1 TRBJ1-5 TRBV7-9 - TGTGCCAGCAGCTCCTCAGGGAGAGGGGGCCAGCCCCAGCATTTT CASSSSGRGGQPQHF
- TRBJ1-1 TRBV6-5 - TGTGCCAGCAGGAAACAGGTGAACACTGAAGCTTTCTTT CASRKQVNTEAFF
- TRBJ1-6 TRBV2 - TGTGCCAGCAGTGGGGAGGGGTGGAATTCACCCCTCCACTTT CASSGEGWNSPLHF
- TRBJ1-1 TRBV2 - TGTGCCAGCAGTGTAAGGAGGGGACCCGGGGACACTGAAGCTTTCTTT CASSVRRGPGDTEAFF
- TRBJ1-5 TRBV28 - TGTGCCAGCAGTTTATTCGGGTTCAGCAATCAGCCCCAGCATTTT CASSLFGFSNQPQHF
TRBD1 TRBJ1-6 TRBV5-1 - TGCGCCAGCAGCTTGGGGCTCACAGGACAGGGTGGTTCACCCCTCCACTTT CASSLGLTGQGGSPLHF
- TRBJ1-2 TRBV3-1/TRBV3-2 - TGTGCCAGCAGCCAAGATTCTCAGGTCTATGGCTACACCTTC CASSQDSQVYGYTF
- TRBJ2-7 TRBV11-2 - TGTGCCAGCGGGGGGGCTATCGATTCCTACGAGCAGTACTTC CASGGAIDSYEQYF
- TRBJ1-4 TRBV4-1 - TGCGCCAGCAGCCAAGGGGAGGGAACAACTAATGAAAAACTGTTTTTT CASSQGEGTTNEKLFF
TRBD1 TRBJ1-1 TRBV6-5 - TGTGCCAGCAGCTCCTATGCTCGACAGGGAGAAGCTTTCTTT CASSSYARQGEAFF
TRBD1 TRBJ1-4 TRBV28 - TGTGCCAGCAGGTGGCCGGGACAGAATGAAAAACTGTTTTTT CASRWPGQNEKLFF
TRBD1 TRBJ2-6 TRBV28 - TGTGCCAGCATGAGGGGACAGGGGGTTTCTGGGGCCAACGTCCTGACTTTC CASMRGQGVSGANVLTF
TRBD1 TRBJ2-7 TRBV30 many TGTGCCTGGGGAACAGGGGGCGAGCAGTACTTC CAWGTGGEQYF
- TRBJ2-7 TRBV7-9 - TGTGCCAGCAGCCCACGATTCAGTTCCTACGAGCAGTACTTC CASSPRFSSYEQYF
TRBD2 TRBJ2-3 TRBV12-5 once TGTGCTAGTGGTAAGACTAGCGGGATGACAGATACGCAGTATTTT CASGKTSGMTDTQYF
- TRBJ1-5 TRBV7-6 - TGTGCCAGCACCGTGCATCCGGCCCAGCATTTT CASTVHPAQHF
TRBD2 TRBJ2-1 TRBV7-6 - TGTGCCAGCAGCTTAGGCGGGGGGGAATCCTACAATGAGCAGTTCTTC CASSLGGGESYNEQFF
TRBD1 TRBJ2-5 TRBV4-1 - TGCGCCAGCAGCCAAGACCGACAGGGTTGGGAGACCCAGTACTTC CASSQDRQGWETQYF
TRBD1 TRBJ2-7 TRBV7-6 once TGTGCCAGCAGCGCAGGACAGGGAAAAGGATACGAGCAGTACTTC CASSAGQGKGYEQYF
TRBD1 TRBJ1-2 TRBV5-4 - TGTGCCAGCAGGCTGGGCAGACAGGGTGGCTATGGCTACACCTTC CASRLGRQGGYGYTF
TRBD2 TRBJ2-3 TRBV18 - TGTGCCAGCTCAGTCCTAGCGGGGACAAACACAGATACGCAGTATTTT CASSVLAGTNTDTQYF
- TRBJ2-3 TRBV7-2 - TGTGCCAGCAGCTGGGGGGTTAGGTCCGGTACAGATACGCAGTATTTT CASSWGVRSGTDTQYF
- TRBJ1-2 TRBV6-5 - TGTGCCAGCAGTTACGGGCAGGGAGGCGGCTACACCTTC CASSYGQGGGYTF
- TRBJ2-3 TRBV5-1 - TGCGCCAGCAGCTTGTCGGGCACAGATACGCAGTATTTT CASSLSGTDTQYF
TRBD1 TRBJ1-2 TRBV5-1 - TGCGCCAGCAGCGGAAAGACTAGAACAGGGGCCAACTATGGCTACACCTTC CASSGKTRTGANYGYTF
- TRBJ1-2 TRBV4-2 many TGTGCCAGCAGCCCCACCTCCGGGACACCCTCCGATGCTGGCTACACCTTC CASSPTSGTPSDAGYTF
- TRBJ1-1 TRBV11-2 once TGTGCCAGCAGCCTCGCCCTAAGGGGGGAAGCTTTCTTT CASSLALRGEAFF
- TRBJ1-6 TRBV27 - TGTGCCAGCAGTCCCCATTCAGATTCACCCCTCCACTTT CASSPHSDSPLHF
TRBD1 TRBJ1-6 TRBV10-2 - TGCGCCAGCATTCCGGGACAGGGGTATAATTCACCCCTCCACTTT CASIPGQGYNSPLHF
TRBD1 TRBJ1-1 TRBV5-1 - TGCGCCAGCAGCTTGGGACAGGGAAGCATGGGGACTGAAGCTTTCTTT CASSLGQGSMGTEAFF